These 24 T cell receptor beta chains were all obtained from the same sample, sequenced in a study of OX40 agonist ivuxolimab in advanced cancers. The method was immunoSEQ multiplex PCR; TCRdb's version includes in-frame clones alone and lacks a portion of them. The repertoire holds 55,000 to 65,000 clones, with about 86% as singletons. Sample: CD4+ or CD8+ T cells sorted from blood, taken in a trial of the OX40 agonist ivuxolimab. Source of these receptors: an adult with an advanced solid tumor such as melanoma, head and neck, liver or kidney cancer.

The sample holds a few counts of this clone. V gene TRBV6-1 combines with J gene TRBJ1-5; D possibly corresponds to TRBD1 (5 bases). Germline loops: CDR1 MNHNS, CDR2 SASEGT. With 4 bases removed from V and 7 bases from J, the gap between germline ends came to 14 bases. This CDR3 has 14 residues. CDR3 region: CASSGGGGGQPQHF. The CDR3 nucleotides read TGTGCCAGCAGTGGGGGGGGAGGTGGACAGCCCCAGCATTTT.

The rearrangement links TRBV4-2 to TRBJ1-4; D perhaps matches TRBD1 (6 bases). CDR3 length: 15 residues. Trimming left V 2 bases short and J 8 bases short, with 15 bases between. Germline V lookup: CDR1 LGHNA, CDR2 YNFKEQ. The DNA of the CDR3 is TGTGCCAGCAGCCAACCCTCAGGGGCTGAGGAAAAACTGTTTTTT. It translates to CASSQPSGAEEKLFF.

This clone was detected only a few times. The V gene is TRBV30, the J gene TRBJ1-2, with D possibly TRBD1 on 6 matching bases. The CDR3 consists of 14 residues. Per germline, CDR1 GTSNPN and CDR2 SVGIG (reference sequence). The V and J ends lost 4 bases and 0 bases respectively, with 12 bases between them. The CDR3 spells CAWKSWGPNYGYTF. The CDR3 bases are TGTGCCTGGAAAAGTTGGGGGCCTAACTATGGCTACACCTTC.

This chain links TRBV6-5 with TRBJ2-7; 8 bases fit TRBD1. CDR1 and CDR2 (germline): MNHEY, SVGAGI. V was pared by 6 bases and J by 7 bases, with 11 bases of the junction left unmatched. The CDR3 is 14 residues long. CDR3 nucleotides: TGTGCCAGCAGGAAGGACAGGGCTGGAGTAGAGCAGTACTTC. Amino acids: CASRKDRAGVEQYF.

V gene TRBV11-3 combines with J gene TRBJ2-1, with D perhaps matching TRBD2 (6 bases). The CDR3 consists of 14 residues. V shed 8 bases and J shed 8 bases, with 19 bases lying between them. Germline-derived CDR1 and CDR2 are SGHNT and YENEEA. The CDR3 DNA is TGTGCCAGCGCCCTGCGGGGTAGTAGGGATGAGCAGTTCTTC. Its translation is CASALRGSRDEQFF.

The chain recombines TRBV18 with TRBJ1-5, with D unclear. Trimming stripped 3 bases from V and 0 bases from J, with 6 bases between. In germline, CDR1 is KGHSH, CDR2 LQKENI. The CDR3 spans 14 residues. The CDR3 reads CASSPTNSNQPQHF. The CDR3 DNA is TGTGCCAGCTCACCCACAAATAGCAATCAGCCCCAGCATTTT.

The chain has TRBV5-8 and TRBJ2-3; TRBD2 matches 11 bases. The germline CDR1 and CDR2 sequences are SGHTS and YDEGEE. The CDR3 is 17 amino acids. With V trimmed by 4 bases and J by 1 base, 8 bases remained unmatched. The CDR3 protein is CASSRGLAVTRTDTQYF. In nucleotides, the CDR3 is TGTGCCAGCAGCCGGGGACTAGCGGTTACTCGCACAGATACGCAGTATTTT.

This rearrangement joins TRBV30 to TRBJ2-5, with TRBD2 matching 12 bases. CDR3 length equals 18 residues. The germline V gene encodes CDR1 GTSNPN and CDR2 SVGIG (reference sequence). After removal of 4 bases from V and 2 bases from J, the junction contained 14 bases not matched to a gene. CDR3 in amino acids: CAWTVGASGRGWQETQYF. In DNA, the CDR3 is TGTGCCTGGACGGTAGGGGCTAGCGGGAGGGGGTGGCAAGAGACCCAGTACTTC.

The gene calls are TRBV27 and TRBJ1-5; D possibly corresponds to TRBD1 (5 bases). Trimming removed 0 bases from V and 2 bases from J, with 11 bases in between. The CDR3 runs 16 residues. Germline assignment: CDR1 MNHEY and CDR2 SMNVEV (reference sequence). As DNA, the CDR3 is TGTGCCAGCAGTTTATCTGGGGGGATTGGCAATCAGCCCCAGCATTTT. This codes for CASSLSGGIGNQPQHF.

This chain joins TRBV5-4 and TRBJ2-2, with TRBD1 as a possible D gene (5 bases). The V gene's germline CDR1 is SGHNT and CDR2 YYREEE (reference sequence). The V end was cut by 4 bases, the J end by 6 bases, with 13 bases between. The CDR3 loop spans 14 amino acids. The CDR3: CASSPGSKAGELFF. CDR3 sequence (DNA): TGTGCCAGCAGCCCAGGGTCAAAGGCCGGGGAGCTGTTTTTT.

The chain couples TRBV7-6 to TRBJ1-5; unclear D gene. The germline gives CDR1 SGHVS, CDR2 FNYEAQ. V was clipped by 2 bases and J by 12 bases, with 14 bases between them. The CDR3 extends over 13 amino acids. DNA of the CDR3: TGTGCCAGCAGCTTAACGGAGTCACAGAACCAGCATTTT. It encodes CASSLTESQNQHF.

The gene calls are TRBV5-5 and TRBJ2-7; 7 nucleotides align to TRBD1. Trimming took 6 bases from V and 7 from J; bases not matched to a gene: 13. The CDR3 has 14 residues. The germline V gene has CDR1 SGHKS and CDR2 YYEKEE (reference sequence). CDR3 nucleotide sequence: TGTGCCAGCACCCTAGGGGGCCTCGAGGGTGAGCAGTACTTC. Its protein is CASTLGGLEGEQYF.

The chain carries TRBV28 and TRBJ1-5; tentative D call: TRBD1 (6 bases). The V gene's germline CDR1 is MDHEN and CDR2 SYDVKM. The CDR3 is made up of 14 amino acids. V was clipped by 6 bases and J by 7 bases, with 16 bases between them. The CDR3 loop is CASSLPGGGQPQHF. CDR3 in DNA: TGTGCCAGCAGCCTCCCGGGGGGCGGACAGCCCCAGCATTTT.

Details on this clone: The sample holds other DNA sequences that translate to the same CDR3. The chain employs TRBV18 and TRBJ2-5; D possibly corresponds to TRBD1 (5 bases). Trimming left V 4 bases short and J 4 bases short, with 7 bases between. The CDR3 has 12 residues. Germline CDR1 reads KGHSH; CDR2 reads LQKENI. The CDR3 nucleotides are TGTGCCAGCTCACTGGGGCGAGAGACCCAGTACTTC. This sequence encodes CASSLGRETQYF. The variable domain in full, completed from reference TRBV18 and TRBJ2-5, reads NAGVMQNPRHLVRRRGQEARLRCSPMKGHSHVYWYRQLPEEGLKFMVYLQKENIIDESGMPKERFSAEFPKEGPSILRIQQVVRGDSAAYFCASSLGRETQYFGPGTRLLVL.

The chain recombines TRBV28 with TRBJ1-2; 9 bases fit TRBD1. The CDR3 contains 14 residues. The germline V gene has CDR1 MDHEN and CDR2 SYDVKM. Losses at the gene ends were 5 bases for V and 7 bases for J; bases not matched to a gene: 8. The CDR3: CASSLSGTGIGYTF. The CDR3 DNA reads TGTGCCAGCAGTCTGTCTGGGACAGGGATTGGCTACACCTTC.

The rearrangement joins TRBV15 to TRBJ2-1; the match to TRBD2 covers 10 bases. The CDR3 is made up of 15 amino acids. J lost 7 bases, V lost 5 bases, and 8 bases had no gene match. Per germline, CDR1 LNHNV and CDR2 YYDKDF (reference sequence). The CDR3 region has the DNA TGTGCCACCAGCCTCACTAGCGGGATGGGGAATGAGCAGTTCTTC. It codes for CATSLTSGMGNEQFF.

V usage is TRBV27 and J usage is TRBJ1-1, with D perhaps TRBD1 (6 bases). The germline V gene has CDR1 MNHEY and CDR2 SMNVEV (reference sequence). Trimming took off 1 base at V and 4 bases at J, with 10 bases between the two ends. The CDR3 sequence is 14 residues long. DNA for the CDR3: TGTGCCAGCAGTTTATTGGGGGCCGGCACTGAAGCTTTCTTT. Its translation is CASSLLGAGTEAFF.

This chain joins TRBV15 and TRBJ2-7, with D unclear. V was shortened by 0 bases and J by 3 bases, with 6 bases between the two germline ends. Germline V gene data show CDR1 as LNHNV and CDR2 as YYDKDF (reference sequence). This CDR3 region has 13 residues. This chain's CDR3 is CATSRDQGYEQYF. CDR3 coding DNA: TGTGCCACCAGCAGAGATCAAGGCTACGAGCAGTACTTC.

The chain has TRBV7-6 and TRBJ2-2, with 10 positions matching TRBD2. This CDR3 region has 17 residues. Germline trimming cut 1 base from V and 1 base from J; bases unmatched to any gene: 3. The germline V gene encodes CDR1 SGHVS and CDR2 FNYEAQ. Written as DNA, the CDR3 is TGTGCCAGCAGCTTAGGAATAGCGGGAGGGAACACCGGGGAGCTGTTTTTT. This sequence encodes CASSLGIAGGNTGELFF.

The CDR3, as DNA: TGTGCCAGCACCACTTTGACAGGGGGCTATGGCTACACCTTC. Translation: CASTTLTGGYGYTF. This chain uses TRBV28 with TRBJ1-2; TRBD1 matches 9 bases. Germline values: CDR1 MDHEN, CDR2 SYDVKM. V shed 7 bases and J 4 bases; nucleotides not matched to a gene: 7. The CDR3 contains 14 residues.

The chain carries TRBV2 and TRBJ2-2; 9 bases fit TRBD1. Losses at the gene ends were 7 bases for V and 8 bases for J; bases not matched to a gene: 11. CDR3 length: 15 amino acids. Germline V gene sequence: CDR1 SNHLY, CDR2 FYNNEI. The DNA of the CDR3 is TGTGCCAGCAATCCTCAACTGACAGGGGGAGGGGAGCTGTTTTTT. Its protein is CASNPQLTGGGELFF.

The chain couples TRBV27 to TRBJ2-1; 10 bases agree with TRBD2. Germline V gives CDR1 MNHEY, CDR2 SMNVEV (reference sequence). Trimming cost V 6 bases and J 15 bases; bases outside gene matches: 20. CDR3 length: 16 amino acids. CDR3 sequence (DNA): TGTGCCAGCAGGACCGCCAGCGGGGGGGCCAGTGAGAATCGGTTCTTC. Amino acids: CASRTASGGASENRFF.

V is TRBV19 and J is TRBJ2-2, with D unresolved. This CDR3 region has 13 residues. Trimming took off 1 base at V and 5 bases at J, with 5 bases between the two ends. CDR1 LNHDA and CDR2 SQIVND come from the germline V gene (reference sequence). This chain's CDR3 is CASSIGWTGELFF. The CDR3 coding sequence is TGTGCCAGTAGTATAGGGTGGACCGGGGAGCTGTTTTTT. Together with reference TRBV19 and TRBJ2-2, the CDR3 gives the full variable domain: DGGITQSPKYLFRKEGQNVTLSCEQNLNHDAMYWYRQDPGQGLRLIYYSQIVNDFQKGDIAEGYSVSREKKESFPLTVTSAQKNPTAFYLCASSIGWTGELFFGEGSRLTVL.

The rearrangement uses TRBV6-1 and TRBJ2-3; 12 bases match TRBD2. The length of the CDR3 is 16 residues. Germline V gene lookup returns CDR1 MNHNS and CDR2 SASEGT. The J segment lost 6 bases and the V segment lost 4 bases, leaving 8 bases of the junction unmatched. The CDR3 protein is CASSGRLAGASDTQYF. In DNA form, the CDR3 reads TGTGCCAGCAGTGGTAGACTAGCGGGAGCGTCGGATACGCAGTATTTT.